Each of the 20 T cell receptor beta chains below was sequenced from the same sample in a study of T cells in Graves' hyperthyroidism and ophthalmopathy. TCR beta CDR3 sequences were amplified from RNA transcripts. The primer set for the first-round RT-PCR of the TCR CDR3 was HTBI. A single record per CDR3 protein comes from TCRdb applying MiXCR to the multiplex PCR reads. The sample lists over 300,000 distinct CDR3 sequences; around 14% were seen once. The material sequenced was blood. Receptors originate from a woman aged 55-69 years with Graves' hyperthyroidism.

This clonotype was seen ten or more times. This chain uses TRBV11-2 with TRBJ2-2; possibly TRBD2 for D (5 bases). The CDR3 covers 16 residues. Looked up from germline, CDR1 is SGHAT and CDR2 is FQNNGV. V was pared by 1 base and J by 5 bases, with 14 bases between. The CDR3 DNA reads as TGTGCCAGCAGCTTAGCGTTTCGGCGCGGGACCGGGGAGCTGTTTTTT. Translation: CASSLAFRRGTGELFF.

This clonotype was counted at least ten times. This chain uses TRBV19 with TRBJ1-5; a possible D gene is TRBD1 (6 bases). This CDR3 has 14 amino acids. Germline CDR1 is LNHDA and CDR2 is SQIVND (reference sequence). The V gene lost 3 bases and the J gene lost 4 bases, with 10 bases spanning the gap. CDR3 sequence: CASSMQGFNQPQHF. The CDR3 region has the DNA TGTGCCAGTAGTATGCAGGGGTTTAATCAGCCCCAGCATTTT.

Ten or more counts support this clonotype. The chain links TRBV29-1 to TRBJ2-7; 7 positions agree with TRBD1. J gave up 0 bases and V 3 bases, and 5 bases lay outside the gene matches. The CDR3 is 14 residues long. The germline gives CDR1 SQVTM, CDR2 ANQGSEA. For the CDR3, the DNA is TGCAGCGTTGAGGGACGGGACAGCTCCTACGAGCAGTACTTC. It translates to CSVEGRDSSYEQYF.

This clonotype was picked up many times. The chain combines TRBV6-1 with TRBJ1-2; TRBD1 aligns across 8 bases. After removal of 6 bases from V and 6 bases from J, the junction contained 3 bases not matched to a gene. CDR1 MNHNS and CDR2 SASEGT come from the germline V gene. The CDR3 is made up of 12 amino acids. This CDR3 reads CASRQQGDGYTF. The CDR3 coding sequence is TGTGCCAGCAGGCAACAGGGGGATGGCTACACCTTC.

The chain has TRBV5-1 and TRBJ2-5; the D gene is possibly TRBD2 (5 bases). The CDR3 is 14 residues long. V was clipped by 6 bases and J by 2 bases, with 14 bases between them. Germline CDR1 and CDR2: SGHRS and YFSETQ. The CDR3 region has the DNA TGCGCCAGCAACCTAGGGAGTCCTCAAGAGACCCAGTACTTC. Translated, it gives CASNLGSPQETQYF.

This clonotype was counted ten times or more. The chain recombines TRBV11-2 with TRBJ2-1; TRBD2 aligns across 13 bases. This CDR3 is built from 14 residues. Trimming removed 5 bases from V and 7 bases from J; junction bases left unmatched: 2. Germline V gene lookup returns CDR1 SGHAT and CDR2 FQNNGV. CDR3 amino acids: CASSPLAGGNEQFF. The CDR3 DNA reads TGTGCCAGCAGCCCACTAGCGGGAGGGAATGAGCAGTTCTTC.

On this clonotype: Being one base from a much bigger clone, this may be a read error. The chain recombines TRBV6-1 with TRBJ2-2; D is unclear. Germline CDR1 and CDR2: MNHNS and SASEGT. This CDR3 region has 13 residues. The chain's CDR3 is CAGRPRTTGELFF. In nucleotides, the CDR3 is TGTGCCGGCAGGCCGCGAACGACCGGGGAGCTGTTTTTT.

This clonotype was seen at least ten times. The rearrangement links TRBV6-1 to TRBJ2-7; 16 bases map to TRBD2. The CDR3 has 14 residues. CDR1 and CDR2 from the germline V gene are MNHNS and SASEGT. Trimming took 11 bases from V and 4 from J; bases not matched to a gene: 5. In DNA form, the CDR3 reads TGTGCCTCACAGGGACTAGCGGGAGGGTACGAGCAGTACTTC. This gives the protein CASQGLAGGYEQYF.

This clonotype was seen many times. The rearrangement links TRBV7-9 to TRBJ2-7; possibly TRBD1 for D (6 bases). The germline V gene has CDR1 SEHNR and CDR2 FQNEAQ (reference sequence). The CDR3 totals 16 residues. The V gene lost 1 base and the J gene lost 0 bases, with 13 bases spanning the gap. DNA for the CDR3: TGTGCCAGCAGCTTAGTCTTAGGACAGAGCTCCTACGAGCAGTACTTC. It translates to CASSLVLGQSSYEQYF. Variable domain in full (rest from reference TRBV7-9 and TRBJ2-7): DTGVSQNPRHKITKRGQNVTFRCDPISEHNRLYWYRQTLGQGPEFLTYFQNEAQLEKSRLLSDRFSAERPKGSFSTLEIQRTEQGDSAMYLCASSLVLGQSSYEQYFGPGTRLTVT.

This clonotype was picked up a small number of times. This chain's CDR3 is CSAPEGDVTEAFF. DNA of the CDR3: TGCAGTGCTCCCGAAGGGGATGTCACTGAAGCTTTCTTT. The chain has TRBV20-1 and TRBJ1-1; perhaps TRBD1 as D (5 bases). CDR3 length: 13 residues. The V and J ends lost 5 bases and 4 bases respectively, with 14 bases between them. Germline V gene lookup returns CDR1 DFQATT and CDR2 SNEGSKA (reference sequence).

This clonotype was counted many times. V is TRBV27 and J is TRBJ1-1, with a tentative D call TRBD1 (5 bases). Germline V CDR1 and CDR2: MNHEY, SMNVEV (reference sequence). The CDR3 spans 14 residues. Trimming cost V 4 bases and J 5 bases, with 14 bases left between them. CDR3 amino acids: CASSYRQRGTEAFF. The DNA of the CDR3 is TGTGCCAGCAGTTACAGGCAACGGGGAACTGAAGCTTTCTTT.

This clonotype was recorded a few times. The V and J genes are TRBV28 and TRBJ2-2; 7 nucleotides align to TRBD1. Looked up from germline, CDR1 is MDHEN and CDR2 is SYDVKM. This CDR3 is built from 15 residues. J gave up 2 bases and V 5 bases, and 5 bases lay outside the gene matches. CDR3 nucleotide sequence: TGTGCCAGCAGTAAGGGGGACAGAAACACCGGGGAGCTGTTTTTT. Translated: CASSKGDRNTGELFF.

This clonotype has at least ten counts. V is TRBV3-1 and J is TRBJ1-6, with D unresolved. The CDR3 is 14 residues long. The ends were cut back, 2 bases at V and 9 bases at J, with 11 bases in the middle. Germline loops: CDR1 LGHDT, CDR2 YNNKEL (reference sequence). The CDR3 region has the DNA TGTGCCAGCAGCCAATGGGCCAGAGGTTCACCCCTCCACTTT. Translated: CASSQWARGSPLHF.

In this sample, this clonotype turned up a few times. The chain is built from TRBV27 and TRBJ2-1; D is undetermined. Germline CDR1 is MNHEY and CDR2 is SMNVEV (reference sequence). The CDR3 runs 14 residues. Trimming left V 6 bases short and J 0 bases short, with 9 bases between. CDR3 in amino acids: CASRSAGSYNEQFF. The CDR3 nucleotides are TGTGCCAGCAGGTCGGCTGGCTCCTACAATGAGCAGTTCTTC.

This clonotype was seen many times. The rearrangement links TRBV12-3 or TRBV12-4 to TRBJ2-5, with 7 nucleotides matching TRBD1. The CDR3 covers 14 residues. The V and J ends lost 3 bases and 5 bases, in that order; junction bases with no gene match: 6. Here the CDR3 DNA reads TGTGCCAGCAGTTTTAGGGACAGAGGGGAGACCCAGTACTTC. This translates into CASSFRDRGETQYF.

This clonotype was counted a few times. This chain uses TRBV9 with TRBJ2-7, with 9 bases lining up with TRBD2. Germline trimming cut 0 bases from V and 4 bases from J; bases unmatched to any gene: 11. CDR1 is SGDLS and CDR2 is YYNGEE in the germline V gene. This CDR3 spans 17 amino acids. The CDR3 DNA is TGTGCCAGCAGCGTAGACAGCGGGAGGCTGTCCCGGTACGAGCAGTACTTC. This sequence encodes CASSVDSGRLSRYEQYF.

This clonotype was recorded a few times. Its ends do not fully match the called genes, so a read error is possible. The rearrangement links TRBV6-9 to TRBJ2-7, with TRBD1 identical over 9 bases. This CDR3 is 16 amino acids long. The germline gives CDR1 MNHGY, CDR2 SVAAGI. CDR3 sequence reads: CVSSYSTGGDSYEQYF. As DNA, the CDR3 is TGTGTCAGCAGTTACAGTACAGGGGGCGACTCCTACGAGCAGTACTTC.

This clonotype was seen more than once but under ten times. J is TRBJ1-6 and V is TRBV3-1; a weak D match, TRBD1 (6 bases). CDR3 length: 15 amino acids. The germline V gene has CDR1 LGHDT and CDR2 YNNKEL (reference sequence). Between the trimmed V and J ends, which lost 2 bases and 6 bases, there was a span of 11 bases. CDR3 nucleotide sequence: TGTGCCAGCAGCCAATATGGGGGGCCTAATTCACCCCTCCACTTT. It codes for CASSQYGGPNSPLHF.

This clonotype was counted many times. J is TRBJ1-2 and V is TRBV30; D might be TRBD1 (5 bases). Germline CDR1 is GTSNPN and CDR2 is SVGIG (reference sequence). Trimming took off 2 bases at V and 1 base at J, with 14 bases between the two ends. The CDR3 runs to 15 residues. This CDR3 is CAWSSNQGFNYGYTF. The CDR3 coding sequence is TGTGCCTGGAGTTCCAATCAGGGTTTTAACTATGGCTACACCTTC.

This clonotype was seen repeatedly, ten times or more. V is TRBV3-1 and J is TRBJ2-7, with D unresolved. V was cut by 1 base and J by 6 bases, with 10 bases left in between. Germline CDR1 LGHDT, CDR2 YNNKEL (reference sequence). The CDR3 length is 13 residues. CDR3 sequence: CASSQVLASEQYF. The CDR3 DNA reads as TGTGCCAGCAGCCAAGTCTTGGCAAGCGAGCAGTACTTC.